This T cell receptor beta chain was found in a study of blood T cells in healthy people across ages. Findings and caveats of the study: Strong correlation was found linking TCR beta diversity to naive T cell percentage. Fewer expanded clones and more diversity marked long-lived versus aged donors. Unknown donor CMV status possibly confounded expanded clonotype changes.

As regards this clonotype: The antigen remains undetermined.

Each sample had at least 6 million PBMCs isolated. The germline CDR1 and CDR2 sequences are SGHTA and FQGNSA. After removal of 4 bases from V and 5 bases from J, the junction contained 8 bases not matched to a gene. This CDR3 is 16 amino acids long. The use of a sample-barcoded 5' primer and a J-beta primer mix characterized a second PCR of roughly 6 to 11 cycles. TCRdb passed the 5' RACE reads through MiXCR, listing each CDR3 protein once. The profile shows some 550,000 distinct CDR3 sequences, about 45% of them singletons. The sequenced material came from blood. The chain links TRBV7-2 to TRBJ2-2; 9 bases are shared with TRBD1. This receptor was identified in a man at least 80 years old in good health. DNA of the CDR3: TGTGCCAGCAGCTCTGGACGGGACAGGGTGACCGGGGAGCTGTTTTTT. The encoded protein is CASSSGRDRVTGELFF.